A single TCR beta chain is shown here with its context. What it recognizes is unknown. This entry comes from a study of regulatory T cells in long-lasting Graves disease. This CDR3 is built from 14 residues. Trimming removed 3 bases from V and 5 bases from J, with 16 bases in between. Germline V gene sequence: CDR1 DFQATT, CDR2 SNEGSKA (reference sequence). As to time point: persistent/refractory GD, antithyroid drugs over 5 years with positive TRAb. Scientists built the TCR library using RNA that was extracted from PBMCs. iRepertoire HTBI primers and Arm-PCR of CDR3 regions built TCR beta libraries. TCRdb recomputed calls from the multiplex PCR reads with MiXCR, one row per CDR3 protein. This table holds some 330,000 distinct CDR3 sequences, 23% found once. Study results and caveats: Under persistent disease, TRBV28, TRBJ1-2 and TRBJ2-5 were used preferentially. Persistent Graves' patients showed less TCR diversity than newly diagnosed ones. Accuracy was perhaps lowered by the small sample size.

The chain couples TRBV20-1 to TRBJ2-5, with unresolved D. Material: peripheral blood mononuclear cells (PBMCs), obtained when the disease was refractory, from a patient treated with antithyroid drugs. This clonotype was obtained from a woman between 40 and 50 years old with Graves disease. For the CDR3, the DNA is TGCAGTGCTAGGGCGTCAGCCGGTGGGGAGACCCAGTACTTC. It yields the protein CSARASAGGETQYF.